This T cell receptor beta chain was observed in a study of T-cell reconstitution after alpha-beta-depleted transplantation in children. The CDR3 extends over 13 amino acids. Looked up from germline, CDR1 is MNHEY and CDR2 is SVGAGI. Points on this clonotype: No antigen is known for it. A read error may be the cause here, since a much bigger clone is one base away.

Unique molecular identifiers were incorporated when the TCRbeta library was constructed. TCRdb passed the PCR reads through MiXCR, listing each CDR3 protein once. The table shows hundreds of thousands of distinct CDR3 sequences, with 13% occurring only once. Overall study findings and caveats: A year post-transplant, T-cell counts and diversity derived mostly from newly produced T cells. Recipient T cells and thymic progenitors that survived were the source of the high TCRbeta diversity seen at day 60 in some patients. The study reportedly traced alpha-beta T cells about two months after transplant to several hundred expanded graft clones.

The source of this sequence is a girl aged 2 to 9 with congenital amegakaryocytic thrombocytopenia, due to receive a stem cell transplant. This sample comprised PBMCs, obtained before TCRalphabeta/CD19-depleted stem cell transplant. The chain has TRBV6-5 and TRBJ1-1; TRBD1 agrees at 7 bases. CDR3 nucleotide sequence: TGTACCAGCAGTTATCGGACAGGCACTGAAGCTTTCTTT. This codes for CTSSYRTGTEAFF.